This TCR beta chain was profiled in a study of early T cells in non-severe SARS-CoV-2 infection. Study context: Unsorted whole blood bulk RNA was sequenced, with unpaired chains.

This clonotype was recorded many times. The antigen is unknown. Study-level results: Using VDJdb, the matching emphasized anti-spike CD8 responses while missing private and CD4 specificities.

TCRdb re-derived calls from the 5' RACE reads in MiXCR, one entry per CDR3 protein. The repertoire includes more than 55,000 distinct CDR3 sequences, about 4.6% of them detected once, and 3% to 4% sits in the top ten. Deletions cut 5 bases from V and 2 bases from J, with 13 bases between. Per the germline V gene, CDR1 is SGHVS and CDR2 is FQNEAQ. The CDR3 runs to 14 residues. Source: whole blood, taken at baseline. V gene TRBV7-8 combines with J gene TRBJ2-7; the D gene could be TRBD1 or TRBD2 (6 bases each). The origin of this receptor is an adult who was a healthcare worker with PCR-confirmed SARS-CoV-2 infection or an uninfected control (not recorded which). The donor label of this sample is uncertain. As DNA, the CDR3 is TGTGCCAGCAGCCCCCGTAGGGGGGCCTACGAGCAGTACTTC. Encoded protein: CASSPRRGAYEQYF.